A single TCR beta chain is shown here with its context. The sample comes from a study of blood T cell repertoires in COVID-19. Looking at the study overall: Cohort 3 donors were reported recovered after two negative PCRs, clearance, or symptom resolution. Italy, Spain and the United States were the sources of the convalescent and acute COVID-19 samples.

Data came from immunoSEQ multiplex PCR; TCRdb stores just in-frame clones and leaves some out. In the table there are roughly 150,000 clones, 79% of which are singletons. Germline lookup yields CDR1 ENHRY and CDR2 SYGVKD. V was cut by 10 bases and J by 8 bases, with 11 bases left in between. The CDR3 consists of 10 residues. This receptor was obtained from a woman in her 70s in a cohort exposed to, infected with or recovered from COVID-19 (not recorded which). The sequenced sample was PBMCs or T cells enriched from blood (not recorded which). The chain carries TRBV10-3 and TRBJ1-1; tentative D call: TRBD1 (6 bases). The CDR3: CATGETEAFF. CDR3 coding DNA: TGTGCCACAGGGGAGACGGAAGCTTTCTTT.